The sequence of this T cell receptor (beta chain) was determined in a study of blood T cell repertoires in COVID-19. The CDR3 has 16 residues. Deletions cut 1 base from V and 1 base from J, with 13 bases between. Looked up from germline, CDR1 is LNHDA and CDR2 is SQIVND (reference sequence). TCRdb keeps only in-frame clones here, not all; method: immunoSEQ multiplex PCR. This table has approximately 270,000 clones, roughly 89% appearing once. The clonotype was recovered from a man in his forties or fifties with acute or convalescent COVID-19. This chain joins TRBV19 and TRBJ1-1, with D perhaps matching TRBD1 (5 bases). What was sequenced was peripheral blood. CDR3 nucleotide sequence: TGTGCCAGTAGTATAGCCATTGACAGCCCGAACACTGAAGCTTTCTTT. The encoded protein is CASSIAIDSPNTEAFF.